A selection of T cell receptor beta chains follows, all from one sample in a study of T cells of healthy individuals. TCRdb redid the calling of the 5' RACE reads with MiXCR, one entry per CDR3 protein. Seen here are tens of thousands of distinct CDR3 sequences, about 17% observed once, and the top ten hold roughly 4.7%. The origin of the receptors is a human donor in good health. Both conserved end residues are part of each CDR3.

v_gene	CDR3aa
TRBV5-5	CASSLGSGTSLREQYF
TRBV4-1	CASSQVGRGWSPLHF
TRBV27	CASSPAGQGAGAFF
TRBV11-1	CASLSQETQYF
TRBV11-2	CASSLVGAGSSVTEAFF
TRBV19	CASTTGHLGNEQFF
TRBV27	CASKGQGLNQPQHF
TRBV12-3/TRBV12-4	CASSYFYNEQFF
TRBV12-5	CASGLRSGVGANVLTF
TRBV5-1	CASSLTGSSYNEQFF
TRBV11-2	CASRIEAGSNTGELFF
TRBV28	CASSSTNTQYF
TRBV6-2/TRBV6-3	CASSPAGATRDTQYF
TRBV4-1	CASSQGLAGVLGTDTQYF
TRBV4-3	CASSSTPGGGTDTQYF
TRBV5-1	CASSEGTGGYGYTF
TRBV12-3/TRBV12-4	CASSFSGGPEQFF
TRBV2	CASSEGAGTNTDTQYF
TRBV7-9	CASSVTTTHRGSPSYEQYF
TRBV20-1	CSVKGAGNEKLFF
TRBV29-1	CSVVAWQSTEAFF
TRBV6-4	CASSDSDTGELFF
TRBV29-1	CSAMLGPETQYF
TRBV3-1	CASSPRGGGSGANVLTF
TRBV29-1	CSVTQDSMNTEAFF
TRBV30	CAWSPWTRGETQYF
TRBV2	CASSEAPKGLETQYF
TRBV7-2	CASSLERGAGEQYF
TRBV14	CASSQGRGASNIQYF
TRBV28	CASSFIAASNQPQHF
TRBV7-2	CASSTTSGRSAGELFF
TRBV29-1	CSVTGTPATNEKLFF
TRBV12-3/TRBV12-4	CASSVHYDSDQETQYF
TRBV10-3	CAISEPAGSSYEQYF
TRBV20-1	CSARLGAGTEAFF
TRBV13	CASSLSGGAFF
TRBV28	CAISLSRNTGELFF
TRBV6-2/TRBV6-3	CASRQGRTGELFF
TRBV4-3	CASSQDMASGSYEQYF
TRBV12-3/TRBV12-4	CASSLQGFGELFF
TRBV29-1	CSVGLRTNNEQFF
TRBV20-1	CSARGPSGNTIYF
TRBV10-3	CAINGQGNTEAFF
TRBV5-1	CASRRDGHTGELFF
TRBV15	CATSRLVLGETYEQYF
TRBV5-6	CASAPWGLDYHEQYF
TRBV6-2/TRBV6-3	CASRGGYNEQFF
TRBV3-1	CASSSLQGSEQYF
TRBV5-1	CASSLAGFTYEQYF
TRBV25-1	CASSDWRDTQNTEAFF
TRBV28	CASRVTTTDTQYF
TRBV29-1	CSVSGTSGRGEQFF
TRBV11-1	CASSSRNRGLTDTQYF
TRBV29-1	CSVDTGNYGYTF
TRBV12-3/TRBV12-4	CASSLRQGDTGELFF
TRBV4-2	CASSQERTAKNIQYF
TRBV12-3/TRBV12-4	CASRLGTAGANVLTF